This is a list of T cell receptor beta chains from one sample in a study of cytotoxic CD8 clonotypes in ibrutinib-treated CLL. TCRdb's copy holds only in-frame clones and misses some; the assay was immunoSEQ multiplex PCR. The data hold roughly 200,000 clones, with approximately 68% observed a single time. Sequenced material: PBMCs, taken after 24 months of ibrutinib treatment. These receptors were obtained from a human donor with chronic lymphocytic leukemia. Each CDR3 is given with its conserved first and last residue. A D gene is named only where the DNA matches it firmly. The listing skips clone size in some rows; elsewhere it reads once, few, many or a size class.

d_gene: -; j_gene: TRBJ2-5; v_gene: TRBV19; abundance: few; CDR3nt: TGTGCCAGTAGGCCGCTCGGGTGGGAGACCCAGTACTTC; CDR3aa: CASRPLGWETQYF
d_gene: -; j_gene: TRBJ1-2; v_gene: TRBV19; abundance: few; CDR3nt: TGTGCCAGTAGCATCGGAGGGGTCGCTAACTATGGCTACACCTTC; CDR3aa: CASSIGGVANYGYTF
d_gene: -; j_gene: TRBJ2-1; v_gene: TRBV6-5; abundance: -; CDR3nt: TGTGCCAGCAGTTACTCGTCTAGGGCTGACAATGAGCAGTTCTTC; CDR3aa: CASSYSSRADNEQFF
d_gene: -; j_gene: TRBJ2-7; v_gene: TRBV28; abundance: -; CDR3nt: TGTGCCAGCAGTGCATTAACCTACGAGCAGTACTTC; CDR3aa: CASSALTYEQYF
d_gene: -; j_gene: TRBJ2-7; v_gene: TRBV9; abundance: -; CDR3nt: TGTGCCAGCAGCGTAGCGGTGGGGGCCTACGAGCAGTACTTC; CDR3aa: CASSVAVGAYEQYF
d_gene: TRBD2; j_gene: TRBJ2-3; v_gene: TRBV19; abundance: -; CDR3nt: TGTGCCAGTAGTATCTTCAGGACTAGCGAGTCAGATACGCAGTATTTT; CDR3aa: CASSIFRTSESDTQYF
d_gene: -; j_gene: TRBJ1-1; v_gene: TRBV15; abundance: -; CDR3nt: TGTGCCACCAGCCCCCTGGGGCGTTTAGGCGCTGAAGCTTTCTTT; CDR3aa: CATSPLGRLGAEAFF
d_gene: -; j_gene: TRBJ2-7; v_gene: TRBV27; abundance: -; CDR3nt: TGTGCCAGCAGTTTAAAACAGGTATCTTACGAGCAGTACTTC; CDR3aa: CASSLKQVSYEQYF
d_gene: -; j_gene: TRBJ2-1; v_gene: TRBV7-2; abundance: -; CDR3nt: TGTGCCAGCAGCTTATATGGGACACGTGAGCAGTTCTTC; CDR3aa: CASSLYGTREQFF
d_gene: TRBD2; j_gene: TRBJ2-1; v_gene: TRBV5-4; abundance: -; CDR3nt: TGTGCCAGCAGCTGGGGACTAGCGGGAGGGCCTGGGAGGGAGCAGTTCTTC; CDR3aa: CASSWGLAGGPGREQFF
d_gene: TRBD2; j_gene: TRBJ2-3; v_gene: TRBV18; abundance: -; CDR3nt: TGTGCCAGCTCACCTCGACTAGCGGGAGGCACAGATACGCAGTATTTT; CDR3aa: CASSPRLAGGTDTQYF
d_gene: -; j_gene: TRBJ2-3; v_gene: TRBV4-3; abundance: -; CDR3nt: TGCGCCAGCAGCCAAGGAGATACGCAGTATTTT; CDR3aa: CASSQGDTQYF
d_gene: -; j_gene: TRBJ2-5; v_gene: TRBV7-3; abundance: few; CDR3nt: TGTGCCAGCAGCTTAAGGGGGAACCAAGAGACCCAGTACTTC; CDR3aa: CASSLRGNQETQYF
d_gene: -; j_gene: TRBJ1-2; v_gene: TRBV27; abundance: few; CDR3nt: TGTGCCAGCAGTCCCGGGCGCCGGGGAAACTATGGCTACACCTTC; CDR3aa: CASSPGRRGNYGYTF
d_gene: -; j_gene: TRBJ2-1; v_gene: TRBV6-4; abundance: -; CDR3nt: TGTGCCAGCAGTGAAATAGCGAGTTGGGTTTATGAGCAGTTCTTC; CDR3aa: CASSEIASWVYEQFF
d_gene: -; j_gene: TRBJ1-2; v_gene: TRBV7-2; abundance: few; CDR3nt: TGTGCCAGCAGTCGAACACGGGACGGGAACTATGGCTACACCTTC; CDR3aa: CASSRTRDGNYGYTF
d_gene: TRBD2; j_gene: TRBJ2-1; v_gene: TRBV6-6; abundance: -; CDR3nt: TGTGCCAGTGGACTAGCGGGGAATGAGCAGTTCTTC; CDR3aa: CASGLAGNEQFF
d_gene: TRBD1; j_gene: TRBJ1-5; v_gene: TRBV6-1; abundance: -; CDR3nt: TGTGCCAGCAAATACAGGGGGCGAGGGCAGCCCCAGCATTTT; CDR3aa: CASKYRGRGQPQHF
d_gene: -; j_gene: TRBJ2-5; v_gene: TRBV7-2; abundance: -; CDR3nt: TGTGCCAGCAGCAGAATCGGTCCCGAGACCCAGTACTTC; CDR3aa: CASSRIGPETQYF
d_gene: -; j_gene: TRBJ2-5; v_gene: TRBV29-1; abundance: -; CDR3nt: TGCAGCGTTGTCAGCCAAGAGACCCAGTACTTC; CDR3aa: CSVVSQETQYF
d_gene: -; j_gene: TRBJ1-5; v_gene: TRBV6-1; abundance: -; CDR3nt: TGTGCCAGCAGCAGGGGACCAGGGGAATATCAGCCCCAGCATTTT; CDR3aa: CASSRGPGEYQPQHF
d_gene: TRBD1; j_gene: TRBJ1-1; v_gene: TRBV5-4; abundance: -; CDR3nt: TGTGCCAGCAGCTTGGACAGGGGGCAGGTGGCCTTCTTT; CDR3aa: CASSLDRGQVAFF
d_gene: -; j_gene: TRBJ2-2; v_gene: TRBV7-9; abundance: -; CDR3nt: TGTGCCAGCAGCTTACGTGAACCTATAGCGACCGGGGAGCTGTTTTTT; CDR3aa: CASSLREPIATGELFF
d_gene: -; j_gene: TRBJ2-6; v_gene: TRBV27; abundance: -; CDR3nt: TGTGCCAGCAGCAAGCCATACGGCTCTGGGGCCAACGTCCTGACTTTC; CDR3aa: CASSKPYGSGANVLTF
d_gene: TRBD2; j_gene: TRBJ2-5; v_gene: TRBV19; abundance: -; CDR3nt: TGTGCCAGTAATTCGCGGGAGGCGGAGACCCAGTACTTC; CDR3aa: CASNSREAETQYF
d_gene: -; j_gene: TRBJ1-5; v_gene: TRBV28; abundance: -; CDR3nt: TGTGCCAGCAGGTGGGGGGGGAATAGCAATCAGCCCCAGCATTTT; CDR3aa: CASRWGGNSNQPQHF
d_gene: -; j_gene: TRBJ2-1; v_gene: TRBV9; abundance: -; CDR3nt: TGTGCCAGCAGCTTCCTTGGGACGGCCGGGAACAATGAGCAGTTCTTC; CDR3aa: CASSFLGTAGNNEQFF
d_gene: TRBD2; j_gene: TRBJ2-7; v_gene: TRBV19; abundance: -; CDR3nt: TGTGCCAGTAGTATTTGGACTAGCGGGATGTACGAGCAGTACTTC; CDR3aa: CASSIWTSGMYEQYF
d_gene: -; j_gene: TRBJ1-4; v_gene: TRBV5-1; abundance: -; CDR3nt: TGCGCCAGCAGCTTCCGACAGCCAACTAATGAAAAACTGTTTTTT; CDR3aa: CASSFRQPTNEKLFF
d_gene: -; j_gene: TRBJ1-5; v_gene: TRBV2; abundance: -; CDR3nt: TGTGCCAGCAGCGCCTCTGGCCATAGCAATCAGCCCCAGCATTTT; CDR3aa: CASSASGHSNQPQHF
d_gene: TRBD1; j_gene: TRBJ1-5; v_gene: TRBV5-3; abundance: once; CDR3nt: TGTGCCAGATCCAGCCGGGACAGGGCCTCGGATCAGCCCCAGCATTTT; CDR3aa: CARSSRDRASDQPQHF
d_gene: TRBD1; j_gene: TRBJ2-2; v_gene: TRBV4-1; abundance: -; CDR3nt: TGCGCCAGCAGCCAAGATTCTGGGACAGGGGGATCCACCGGGGAGCTGTTTTTT; CDR3aa: CASSQDSGTGGSTGELFF
d_gene: -; j_gene: TRBJ2-7; v_gene: TRBV12-2; abundance: -; CDR3nt: TGTGCAAGTCGCTTAGGGACCTATAGCGGGGGCTCCTACGAGCAGTACTTC; CDR3aa: CASRLGTYSGGSYEQYF
d_gene: TRBD2; j_gene: TRBJ2-7; v_gene: TRBV27; abundance: -; CDR3nt: TGTGCCAGCAGTACGACCGGGACTAGTTTTGAGCAGTACTTC; CDR3aa: CASSTTGTSFEQYF
d_gene: -; j_gene: TRBJ2-7; v_gene: TRBV7-2; abundance: -; CDR3nt: TGTGCCAGCAGCCCCGGGCCGGGACTTTCCTCCTACGAGCAGTACTTC; CDR3aa: CASSPGPGLSSYEQYF
d_gene: -; j_gene: TRBJ1-5; v_gene: TRBV18; abundance: -; CDR3nt: TGTGCCAGCTCACCGGCGGATCAGCCCCAGCATTTT; CDR3aa: CASSPADQPQHF
d_gene: -; j_gene: TRBJ2-2; v_gene: TRBV11-2; abundance: -; CDR3nt: TGTGCCAGCAGCCGCCCTTACGGGGGAGCCACCGGGGAGCTGTTTTTT; CDR3aa: CASSRPYGGATGELFF
d_gene: TRBD2; j_gene: TRBJ2-3; v_gene: TRBV9; abundance: -; CDR3nt: TGTGCCAGCAGCGCCCCCGGCGTAGGGACTAGCGGGGCCATCCGGGCCACAGATACGCAGTATTTT; CDR3aa: CASSAPGVGTSGAIRATDTQYF
d_gene: -; j_gene: TRBJ2-3; v_gene: TRBV4-3; abundance: -; CDR3nt: TGCGCCAGCAGCACTGATTGGGGGTTGAGTCATAGTGCGCAGTATTTT; CDR3aa: CASSTDWGLSHSAQYF
d_gene: TRBD2; j_gene: TRBJ2-7; v_gene: TRBV7-2; abundance: -; CDR3nt: TGTGCCAGCAGCCCTGAAGCGGGAGAGGCCTACGAGCAGTACTTC; CDR3aa: CASSPEAGEAYEQYF
d_gene: -; j_gene: TRBJ2-7; v_gene: TRBV6-6; abundance: -; CDR3nt: TGTGCCAGCAGTTACGCGGAGGAGCAGTACTTC; CDR3aa: CASSYAEEQYF
d_gene: TRBD2; j_gene: TRBJ2-7; v_gene: TRBV29-1; abundance: -; CDR3nt: TGCAGCGTCCGACTAGCGGGAGTCTACGAGCAGTACTTC; CDR3aa: CSVRLAGVYEQYF
d_gene: -; j_gene: TRBJ1-2; v_gene: TRBV7-8; abundance: few; CDR3nt: TGTGCCAGCAGCCCTCTAGGGGGGGGACGGAGATATGGCTACACCTTC; CDR3aa: CASSPLGGGRRYGYTF
d_gene: -; j_gene: TRBJ2-5; v_gene: TRBV6-1; abundance: -; CDR3nt: TGTGCCAGCAGCCCTCGGGGGGCGGGAGAAGAGACCCAGTACTTC; CDR3aa: CASSPRGAGEETQYF
d_gene: -; j_gene: TRBJ1-1; v_gene: TRBV2; abundance: -; CDR3nt: TGTGCCAGCATCTCAAAAACCCTAACCCGGCCGAATGAAGCTTTCTTT; CDR3aa: CASISKTLTRPNEAFF
d_gene: -; j_gene: TRBJ2-5; v_gene: TRBV19; abundance: -; CDR3nt: TGTGCCAGTAGTATAGAAGAGACCCAGTACTTC; CDR3aa: CASSIEETQYF
d_gene: -; j_gene: TRBJ2-3; v_gene: TRBV4-3; abundance: -; CDR3nt: TGCGCCAGCAGCCAAGACCCTGCTAGCTCCGGAGATACGCAGTATTTT; CDR3aa: CASSQDPASSGDTQYF
d_gene: TRBD2; j_gene: TRBJ2-2; v_gene: TRBV7-8; abundance: -; CDR3nt: TGTGCCAGCAGCTTAGCGCGGGGAGGGGCGGGCACCGGGGAGCTGTTTTTT; CDR3aa: CASSLARGGAGTGELFF
d_gene: -; j_gene: TRBJ2-3; v_gene: TRBV9; abundance: -; CDR3nt: TGTGCCAGCAGCGTAAACAGGGCAGATACGCAGTATTTT; CDR3aa: CASSVNRADTQYF
d_gene: -; j_gene: TRBJ2-1; v_gene: TRBV14; abundance: -; CDR3nt: TGTGCCAGCAGCCAAAGTTTGTTGGGACCAAACAATGAGCAGTTCTTC; CDR3aa: CASSQSLLGPNNEQFF